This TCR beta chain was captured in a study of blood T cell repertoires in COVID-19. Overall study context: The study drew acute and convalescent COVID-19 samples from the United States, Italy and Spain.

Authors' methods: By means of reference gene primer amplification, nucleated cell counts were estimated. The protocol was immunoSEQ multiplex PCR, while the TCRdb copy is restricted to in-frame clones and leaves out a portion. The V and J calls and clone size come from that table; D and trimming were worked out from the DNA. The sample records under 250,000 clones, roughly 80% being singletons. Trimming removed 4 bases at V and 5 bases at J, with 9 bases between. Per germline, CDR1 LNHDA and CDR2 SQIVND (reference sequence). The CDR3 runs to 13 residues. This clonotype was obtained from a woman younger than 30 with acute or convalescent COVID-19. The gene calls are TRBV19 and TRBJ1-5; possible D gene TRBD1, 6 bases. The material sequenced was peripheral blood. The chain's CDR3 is CASSTRGDQPQHF. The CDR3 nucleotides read TGTGCCAGTAGTACCAGGGGTGATCAGCCCCAGCATTTT.